Below are 30 T cell receptor beta chains sequenced from a single sample in a study of cytomegalovirus exposure and HLA in healthy donors. The protocol was immunoSEQ multiplex PCR, while the TCRdb copy is restricted to in-frame clones and leaves out a portion. The profile covers just over 65,000 clones, with 95% to 97% appearing a single time and around 1.6% taken by the ten largest. Sample: PBMCs. These receptors came from a woman aged 18-29 years in good health and CMV-seropositive.

The chain combines TRBV15 with TRBJ1-2; a possible D gene is TRBD1 (5 bases). CDR1 is LNHNV, CDR2 YYDKDF, per germline (reference sequence). Deletions cut 5 bases from V and 4 bases from J, with 11 bases between. The length of the CDR3 is 13 residues. The CDR3 spells CATSSRQPYGYTF. The DNA for the CDR3 is TGTGCCACCAGCTCAAGACAGCCCTATGGCTACACCTTC.

The chain's CDR3 is CASSPHPGGSEQYF. DNA for the CDR3: TGTGCCAGCAGTCCACACCCCGGAGGCTCCGAGCAGTACTTC. The rearrangement uses TRBV28 and TRBJ2-7; D might be TRBD2 (5 bases). Germline V gene data show CDR1 as MDHEN and CDR2 as SYDVKM. V lost 5 bases and J 6 bases, leaving 17 bases between the germline ends. The CDR3 has 14 residues.

The genes are TRBV28 and TRBJ2-7, with 13 bases that match TRBD2. Trimming cost V 5 bases and J 0 bases; bases outside gene matches: 10. Germline CDR1 is MDHEN and CDR2 is SYDVKM. There are 18 residues in the CDR3. CDR3 sequence: CASSPPGLAGLSSYEQYF. In DNA form, the CDR3 reads TGTGCCAGCAGTCCACCGGGACTAGCGGGACTGAGCTCCTACGAGCAGTACTTC.

The chain links TRBV5-6 to TRBJ2-2; D perhaps matches TRBD2 (5 bases). CDR1 and CDR2 (germline): SGHDT, YYEEEE. V shed 0 bases and J shed 4 bases, with 10 bases lying between them. The CDR3 consists of 15 residues. CDR3 amino acids: CASSLEDWGTGELFF. The CDR3 DNA reads TGTGCCAGCAGCTTGGAGGACTGGGGCACCGGGGAGCTGTTTTTT.

V gene TRBV13 combines with J gene TRBJ2-3; 9 positions agree with TRBD1. V shed 2 bases, J shed 0 bases, and the junction held 21 bases outside the gene matches. Per germline, CDR1 PRHDT and CDR2 FYEKMQ (reference sequence). There are 22 residues in the CDR3. The CDR3 spells CASSLIASRPGTGSSSTDTQYF. CDR3 nucleotide sequence: TGTGCCAGCAGCTTAATCGCGTCCCGCCCCGGGACAGGGTCATCTAGCACAGATACGCAGTATTTT.

The rearrangement links TRBV19 to TRBJ1-1; D uncertain. V was shortened by 5 bases and J by 8 bases, with 9 bases between the two germline ends. This CDR3 has 11 residues. The germline CDR1 and CDR2 sequences are LNHDA and SQIVND (reference sequence). The CDR3 loop is CASSFGLEAFF. Here the CDR3 DNA reads TGTGCCAGTAGTTTCGGACTGGAAGCTTTCTTT. Full variable domain (remainder filled in from reference TRBV19 and TRBJ1-1): DGGITQSPKYLFRKEGQNVTLSCEQNLNHDAMYWYRQDPGQGLRLIYYSQIVNDFQKGDIAEGYSVSREKKESFPLTVTSAQKNPTAFYLCASSFGLEAFFGQGTRLTVV.

This chain uses TRBV28 with TRBJ2-3; TRBD2 aligns across 10 bases. Trimming took 6 bases from V and 0 from J; bases not matched to a gene: 6. Looked up from germline, CDR1 is MDHEN and CDR2 is SYDVKM. This CDR3 comprises 16 residues. The DNA for the CDR3 is TGTGCCAGCAGCCAGCTTAGCGGGAGGAGCACAGATACGCAGTATTTT. This codes for CASSQLSGRSTDTQYF.

J is TRBJ2-7 and V is TRBV28; D is unresolved. Trimming removed 1 base from V and 2 bases from J, with 9 bases in between. CDR3 length equals 14 residues. CDR1 is MDHEN, CDR2 SYDVKM, per germline. In DNA form, the CDR3 reads TGTGCCAGCAGTTTATTACAGCTAACCTACGAGCAGTACTTC. This encodes CASSLLQLTYEQYF.

Only one count was recorded for this clone. The chain links TRBV6-5 to TRBJ2-7, with 8 bases aligning to TRBD2. Germline CDR1 and CDR2: MNHEY and SVGAGI. This CDR3 has 13 amino acids. J lost 4 bases, V lost 6 bases, and 5 bases had no gene match. This CDR3 reads CASRRTSLYEQYF. DNA for the CDR3: TGTGCCAGCAGGCGGACTAGCCTGTACGAGCAGTACTTC.

The rearrangement uses TRBV6-6 and TRBJ1-2, with 8 bases aligning to TRBD1. Germline V gene lookup returns CDR1 MNHNY and CDR2 SVGAGI (reference sequence). CDR3 length: 15 amino acids. V lost 2 bases and J lost 8; bases outside the gene matches: 10. The DNA of the CDR3 is TGTGCCAGCAGTTACCCTGGGACAGGCTCAATCGGCTACACCTTC. Encoded protein: CASSYPGTGSIGYTF.

The V gene is TRBV13, the J gene TRBJ1-5; D possibly corresponds to TRBD1 (5 bases). Per the germline V gene, CDR1 is PRHDT and CDR2 is FYEKMQ (reference sequence). CDR3 length: 14 amino acids. V shed 5 bases and J shed 1 base, with 9 bases lying between them. The CDR3 nucleotides read TGTGCCAGCAGCGTAAGGGGAAGCAATCAGCCCCAGCATTTT. Protein: CASSVRGSNQPQHF.

The V and J genes are TRBV4-1 and TRBJ2-1; no reliable D call. Trimming stripped 0 bases from V and 2 bases from J, with 14 bases between. This CDR3 region has 17 residues. The V gene's germline CDR1 is MGHRA and CDR2 YSYEKL. This CDR3 reads CASSQDHPPAAYNEQFF. The CDR3 bases are TGCGCCAGCAGCCAAGATCACCCCCCCGCGGCCTACAATGAGCAGTTCTTC.

The V call is TRBV2, the J call TRBJ1-5, with D maybe TRBD1 (6 bases). This CDR3 has 16 amino acids. The V and J ends lost 1 base and 9 bases respectively, with 19 bases between them. In germline, CDR1 is SNHLY, CDR2 FYNNEI. The CDR3 is CASSEEGAGVKGPQHF. For the CDR3, the DNA is TGTGCCAGCAGTGAAGAAGGCGCAGGGGTTAAGGGGCCCCAGCATTTT.

This clone came up once. The J gene is TRBJ1-3, the V gene TRBV5-4, with a weak D call TRBD1 (5 bases). Germline V gene data show CDR1 as SGHNT and CDR2 as YYREEE (reference sequence). CDR3 length: 14 amino acids. Trimming took 4 bases from V and 2 from J, leaving 10 bases between them. For the CDR3, the DNA is TGTGCCAGCAGCCCGGGGGGAGCTGGAAACACCATATATTTT. Its translation is CASSPGGAGNTIYF.

The V call is TRBV21-1, the J call TRBJ2-3; the D call in the table, TRBD2, was not verified against the DNA. TRBV21-1 is noted as a pseudogene. This CDR3 has 17 amino acids. CDR3 bases: TGTGCCAGCAGCGAGCGGGAGGGCCTAGTCTGTACAGATACGCAGTATTTT. Its protein product is CASSEREGLVCTDTQYF.

The genes are TRBV28 and TRBJ2-7; D is uncertain. Germline assignment: CDR1 MDHEN and CDR2 SYDVKM. Between the trimmed V and J ends, which lost 6 bases and 5 bases, there was a span of 17 bases. The CDR3 totals 14 residues. The CDR3 bases are TGTGCCAGCAGCCCTGCAGGCTTGGAACACGAGCAGTACTTC. Translating gives CASSPAGLEHEQYF. Full variable domain (missing parts from reference TRBV28 and TRBJ2-7): DVKVTQSSRYLVKRTGEKVFLECVQDMDHENMFWYRQDPGLGLRLIYFSYDVKMKEKGDIPEGYSVSREKKERFSLILESASTNQTSMYLCASSPAGLEHEQYFGPGTRLTVT.

J is TRBJ1-4 and V is TRBV28; D not certain. Germline values: CDR1 MDHEN, CDR2 SYDVKM. The CDR3 covers 15 residues. Trimming cost V 5 bases and J 3 bases, with 13 bases left between them. CDR3 nucleotide sequence: TGTGCCAGCAGTCCCCCCACCGCGGCTAATGAAAAACTGTTTTTT. Translated, it gives CASSPPTAANEKLFF.

This chain joins TRBV28 and TRBJ1-5, with D unclear. CDR1 and CDR2 from the germline V gene are MDHEN and SYDVKM. V was shortened by 4 bases and J by 1 base, with 17 bases between the two germline ends. This CDR3 has 17 amino acids. Here the CDR3 DNA reads TGTGCCAGCAGTTCCCCCTCGACAAGTAGAAGCAATCAGCCCCAGCATTTT. It specifies CASSSPSTSRSNQPQHF.

V and J are TRBV6-5 and TRBJ1-1, with 8 bases identical to TRBD1. CDR1 and CDR2 from the germline V gene are MNHEY and SVGAGI. J was trimmed by 5 bases and V by 4 bases; bases with no gene match: 9. The CDR3 runs 15 residues. CDR3 loop: CASSFQTGDRTEAFF. The CDR3 DNA follows: TGTGCCAGCAGTTTCCAGACAGGGGATCGTACTGAAGCTTTCTTT.

V gene TRBV27 combines with J gene TRBJ2-7; weak D call: TRBD1 (6 bases). V dropped 0 bases and J dropped 2 bases, with 8 bases sitting between them. Germline lookup yields CDR1 MNHEY and CDR2 SMNVEV (reference sequence). This CDR3 is built from 14 residues. CDR3 amino acids: CASSLSGHAYEQYF. As DNA, the CDR3 is TGTGCCAGCAGTTTATCGGGACACGCCTACGAGCAGTACTTC.

The rearrangement uses TRBV29-1 and TRBJ2-7; D unclear. V gave up 2 bases and J gave up 0 bases, with 5 bases separating them. The CDR3 is 12 amino acids. The germline gives CDR1 SQVTM, CDR2 ANQGSEA. The CDR3 loop is CSVETASYEQYF. The CDR3 nucleotides read TGCAGCGTTGAAACAGCCTCCTACGAGCAGTACTTC.

The chain is built from TRBV4-2 and TRBJ2-1, with D perhaps TRBD2 (6 bases). Germline V gives CDR1 LGHNA, CDR2 YNFKEQ. This CDR3 contains 15 residues. Between the trimmed V and J ends, which lost 0 bases and 7 bases, there was a span of 13 bases. The CDR3 is CASSQDTAGTNEQFF. CDR3 nucleotide sequence: TGTGCCAGCAGCCAAGATACGGCAGGGACTAATGAGCAGTTCTTC.

In this sample, this clone turned up once. V gene TRBV11-2 combines with J gene TRBJ1-1, with TRBD1 matching over 7 bases. Germline-derived CDR1 and CDR2 are SGHAT and FQNNGV. The CDR3 contains 15 residues. Trimming took 0 bases from V and 11 from J; bases not matched to a gene: 12. CDR3 protein: CASSLDRTGAVGAFF. The CDR3 nucleotides are TGTGCCAGCAGCTTAGATCGAACAGGGGCGGTGGGCGCTTTCTTT. Looking up the rest from reference TRBV11-2 and TRBJ1-1 gives the full variable domain: EAGVAQSPRYKIIEKRQSVAFWCNPISGHATLYWYQQILGQGPKLLIQFQNNGVVDDSQLPKDRFSAERLKGVDSTLKIQPAKLEDSAVYLCASSLDRTGAVGAFFGQGTRLTVV.

V gene TRBV4-2 combines with J gene TRBJ1-2, with D perhaps TRBD1 (5 bases). Germline loops: CDR1 LGHNA, CDR2 YNFKEQ. With 4 bases removed from V and 8 bases from J, the gap between germline ends came to 26 bases. CDR3 size: 17 residues. The CDR3, as DNA: TGTGCCAGCAGCCGCCCCCCTCAAACCGGACAAATCTACGGCTACACCTTC. It specifies CASSRPPQTGQIYGYTF.

The chain couples TRBV28 to TRBJ2-1; 9 nucleotides align to TRBD1. The trim removed 6 bases at V and 3 bases at J, leaving 6 bases unmatched. The length of the CDR3 is 15 residues. Germline-derived CDR1 and CDR2 are MDHEN and SYDVKM. CDR3 loop: CASSLNRGLYNEQFF. CDR3 in DNA: TGTGCCAGCAGCCTCAACAGGGGGCTCTACAATGAGCAGTTCTTC.

This chain joins TRBV5-1 and TRBJ2-5; weak D call: TRBD2 (6 bases). Looked up from germline, CDR1 is SGHRS and CDR2 is YFSETQ. V lost 0 bases and J 5 bases, leaving 8 bases between the germline ends. This CDR3 has 13 residues. CDR3 DNA sequence: TGCGCCAGCAGCTTGGGGAGGGTGGAGACCCAGTACTTC. This codes for CASSLGRVETQYF.

The V call is TRBV4-2, the J call TRBJ2-7, with 7 bases lining up with TRBD2. V lost 0 bases to trimming and J lost 6 bases; unmatched junction nucleotides: 8. This CDR3 region has 15 residues. The V gene's germline CDR1 is LGHNA and CDR2 YNFKEQ. In DNA form, the CDR3 reads TGTGCCAGCAGCCAAGAAGTTGGGCTAGCGGCCGAGCAGTACTTC. It translates to CASSQEVGLAAEQYF.

The gene calls are TRBV6-6 and TRBJ1-1; D is ambiguous. Trimming pared 5 bases from V and 0 bases from J, leaving 10 bases between. The CDR3 sequence is 14 residues long. CDR1 is MNHNY, CDR2 SVGAGI, per germline (reference sequence). The CDR3 spells CASSPSPVNTEAFF. The CDR3 nucleotides read TGTGCCAGCAGTCCCTCCCCAGTGAACACTGAAGCTTTCTTT.

The rearrangement uses TRBV6-6 and TRBJ1-4; 7 bases map to TRBD1. V trimming: 5 bases; J trimming: 0 bases; junction bases outside the gene matches: 3. The germline V gene encodes CDR1 MNHNY and CDR2 SVGAGI (reference sequence). The CDR3 totals 15 residues. The CDR3 DNA follows: TGTGCCAGCAGTAAGGACAGGACAACTAATGAAAAACTGTTTTTT. Its protein is CASSKDRTTNEKLFF.

The chain carries TRBV25-1 and TRBJ2-5; 8 bases are a match to TRBD1. CDR3 length: 17 residues. Trimming took 4 bases from V and 5 from J; bases not matched to a gene: 15. In germline, CDR1 is MGHDK, CDR2 SYGVNS. In DNA form, the CDR3 reads TGTGCCAGCAGTGTCCGACAGGGGCTGCCTTCGGGGGAGACCCAGTACTTC. This encodes CASSVRQGLPSGETQYF.